This T cell receptor beta chain derives from a study of T cells in Graves' hyperthyroidism and ophthalmopathy. Whole-study context: Before treatment of any kind, peripheral blood was taken at initial diagnosis. Findings of the study overall: The majority of expanded thyroid clonotypes above 0.001 also appeared in blood.

TCR beta CDR3 regions were amplified from RNA. Using the HTBI primer set, a first-round RT-PCR was run on the TCR CDR3. Each CDR3 protein is one row after TCRdb ran MiXCR on the multiplex PCR reads. This sample carries some 500,000 distinct CDR3 sequences, 15% to 20% of them seen once, and the ten largest clones take about 31%. For this clonotype: The antigen remains undetermined. The germline gene is not matched at one end of the junction; a read error may be the cause.

Germline V lookup: CDR1 SGHNT, CDR2 YYREEE (reference sequence). CDR3 size: 15 residues. Active moderate-to-severe ophthalmopathy, Clinical Activity Score at least 3, NOSPECS at least 4, under 3 months' duration. The material sequenced was blood. This chain links TRBV5-4 with TRBJ1-1; tentative D call: TRBD1 (5 bases). The sequence was obtained from a woman aged 30 to 39 with Graves' ophthalmopathy. CDR3 nucleotides: TGTGCCAGCAGCTTTGGGTCCAGGGTGGACACTGAAGTTTTCTTT. Translation gives CASSFGSRVDTEVFF.